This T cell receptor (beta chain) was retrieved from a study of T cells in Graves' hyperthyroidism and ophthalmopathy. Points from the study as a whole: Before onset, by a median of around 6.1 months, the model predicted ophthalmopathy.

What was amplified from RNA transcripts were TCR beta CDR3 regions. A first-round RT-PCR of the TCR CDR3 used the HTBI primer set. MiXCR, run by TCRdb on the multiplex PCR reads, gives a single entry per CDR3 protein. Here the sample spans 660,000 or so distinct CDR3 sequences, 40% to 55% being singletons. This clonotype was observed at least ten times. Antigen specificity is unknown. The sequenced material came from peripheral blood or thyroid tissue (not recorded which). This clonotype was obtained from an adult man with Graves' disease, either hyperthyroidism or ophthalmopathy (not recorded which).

The CDR3 protein is CAGTLGAGQETQYF. The CDR3 nucleotides are TGTGCCGGTACGCTCGGGGCGGGGCAAGAGACCCAGTACTTC. V gene TRBV7-9 combines with J gene TRBJ2-5; possible D gene TRBD2, 6 bases. The CDR3 has 14 residues. Deletions cut 11 bases from V and 2 bases from J, with 18 bases between. Looked up from germline, CDR1 is SEHNR and CDR2 is FQNEAQ (reference sequence).